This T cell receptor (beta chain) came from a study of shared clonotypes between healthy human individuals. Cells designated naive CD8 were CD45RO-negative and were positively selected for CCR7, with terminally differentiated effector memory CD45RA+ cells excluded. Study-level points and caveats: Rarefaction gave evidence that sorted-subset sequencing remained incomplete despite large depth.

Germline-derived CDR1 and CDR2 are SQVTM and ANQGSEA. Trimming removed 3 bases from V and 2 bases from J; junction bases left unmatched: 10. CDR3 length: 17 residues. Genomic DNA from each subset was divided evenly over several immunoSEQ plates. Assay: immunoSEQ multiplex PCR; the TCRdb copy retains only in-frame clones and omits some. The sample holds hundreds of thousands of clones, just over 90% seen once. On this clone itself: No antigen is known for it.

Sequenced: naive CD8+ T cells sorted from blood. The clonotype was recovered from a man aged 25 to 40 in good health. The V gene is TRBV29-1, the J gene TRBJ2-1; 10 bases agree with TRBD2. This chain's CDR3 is CSVEAPIAGGPYNEQFF. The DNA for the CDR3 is TGCAGCGTTGAGGCCCCTATAGCGGGAGGCCCCTACAATGAGCAGTTCTTC.